In this sample, the clone carrying this T cell receptor beta chain turned up many times. The antigen remains undetermined. These data are taken from a study of blood T cells in healthy people across ages. The V gene end was trimmed by 5 bases and the J gene end by 5 bases; junction bases not matched to a gene: 12. From germline, CDR1 is SGHTA and CDR2 FQGNSA. This CDR3 spans 16 amino acids. The use of a sample-barcoded 5' primer and a J-beta primer mix characterized a second PCR of 7 to 11 cycles. The template-switch adaptor, which had 12 random nucleotides, put a tag on each cDNA molecule. TCRdb reprocessed the 5' RACE reads with MiXCR, giving one entry per CDR3 protein. This table has a few hundred thousand distinct CDR3 sequences, 45% to 60% appearing once. Study findings and constraints: Researchers deemed the diversity estimates from one million T cells underestimates.

The chain has TRBV7-2 and TRBJ2-5; TRBD1 agrees at 9 bases. This TCR was recovered from a man between 60 and 70 years old in good health. Sequenced input: blood. CDR3 DNA: TGTGCCAGCAGCAAACCCCTGACAGGGGGAGGGGAGACCCAGTACTTC. Translated, it gives CASSKPLTGGGETQYF.